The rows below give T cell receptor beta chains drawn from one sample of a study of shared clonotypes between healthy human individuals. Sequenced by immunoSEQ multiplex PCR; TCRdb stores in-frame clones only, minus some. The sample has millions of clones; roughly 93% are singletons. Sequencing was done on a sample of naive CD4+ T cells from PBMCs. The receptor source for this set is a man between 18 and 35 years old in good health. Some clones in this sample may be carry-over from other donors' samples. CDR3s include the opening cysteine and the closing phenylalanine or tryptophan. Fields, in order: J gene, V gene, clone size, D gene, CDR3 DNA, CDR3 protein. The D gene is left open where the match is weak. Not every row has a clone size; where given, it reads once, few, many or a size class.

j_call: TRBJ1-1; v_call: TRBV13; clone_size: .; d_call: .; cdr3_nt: TGTGCCAGTCTAGGGGGGGAAAACACTGAAGCTTTCTTT; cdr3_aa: CASLGGENTEAFF
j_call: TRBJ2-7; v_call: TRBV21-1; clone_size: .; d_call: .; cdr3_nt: TGTGCCAGCAGCAAAGGGCGTCCTTACGAGCAGTACTTC; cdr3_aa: CASSKGRPYEQYF
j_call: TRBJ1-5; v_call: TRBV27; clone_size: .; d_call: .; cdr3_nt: TGTGCCAGCAGCCTGCGGGTCCCGGGGAGAGACGGCAATCAGCCCCAGCATTTT; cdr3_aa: CASSLRVPGRDGNQPQHF
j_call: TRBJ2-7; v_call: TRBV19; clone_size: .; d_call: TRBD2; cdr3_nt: TGTGCCAGTAGTACCGGACTAGCGGGAAGGCACGAGCAGTACTTC; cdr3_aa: CASSTGLAGRHEQYF
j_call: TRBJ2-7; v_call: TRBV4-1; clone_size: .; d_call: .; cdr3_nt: TGCGCCAGCAGCCAAGGCCTTGGCAGGGTAACCTACGAGCAGTACTTC; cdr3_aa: CASSQGLGRVTYEQYF
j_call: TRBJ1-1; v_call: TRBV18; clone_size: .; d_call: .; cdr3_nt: TGTGCCAGCTCACCAGGGGTCCTTCCTGAAGCTTTCTTT; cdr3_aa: CASSPGVLPEAFF
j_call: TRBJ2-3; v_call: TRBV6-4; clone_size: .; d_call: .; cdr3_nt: TGTGCCAGCAGTGACACAGATACGCAGTATTTT; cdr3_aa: CASSDTDTQYF
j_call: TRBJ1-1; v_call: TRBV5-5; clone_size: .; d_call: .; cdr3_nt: TGTGCCAGCAGCTTTACGGACACGAACACTGAAGCTTTCTTT; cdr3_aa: CASSFTDTNTEAFF
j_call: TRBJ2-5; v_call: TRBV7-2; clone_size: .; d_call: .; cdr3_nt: TGTGCCAGCAGCTTAGCAGTGGGGGTGCAAGAGACCCAGTACTTC; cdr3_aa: CASSLAVGVQETQYF
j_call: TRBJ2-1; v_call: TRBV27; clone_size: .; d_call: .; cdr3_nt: TGTGCCAGCAGGTGCTGGCCCGGGACAAAGAATGAGCAGTTCTTC; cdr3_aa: CASRCWPGTKNEQFF
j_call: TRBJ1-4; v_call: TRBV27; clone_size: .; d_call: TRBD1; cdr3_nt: TGTGCCAGCAGCCGGGGGGGGACAGACCTGGAAAAACTGTTTTTT; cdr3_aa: CASSRGGTDLEKLFF
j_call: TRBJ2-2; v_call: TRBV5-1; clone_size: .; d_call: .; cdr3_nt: TGCGCCAGCCTCAGGGTGGGCACCGGGGAGCTGTTTTTT; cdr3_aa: CASLRVGTGELFF
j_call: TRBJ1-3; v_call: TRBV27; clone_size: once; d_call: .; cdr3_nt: TGTGCCAGCAGTCCGGGGCACGGGCTCTCTGGAAACACCATATATTTT; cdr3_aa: CASSPGHGLSGNTIYF
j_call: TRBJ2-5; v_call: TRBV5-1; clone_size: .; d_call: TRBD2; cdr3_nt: TGCGCCAGCAGCCCCGGTGGAGCGGGAGCCCGAGAGACCCAGTACTTC; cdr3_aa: CASSPGGAGARETQYF
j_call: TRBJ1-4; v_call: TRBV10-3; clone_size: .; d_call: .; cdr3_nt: TGTGCCATCAGTGCACATGAGGGGGAGGATGAAAAACTGTTTTTT; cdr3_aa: CAISAHEGEDEKLFF
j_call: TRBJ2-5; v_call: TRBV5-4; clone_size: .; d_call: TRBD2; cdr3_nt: TGTGCCAGCAGCCCGGGGCGGGAGGTTGAGACCCAGTACTTC; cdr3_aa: CASSPGREVETQYF
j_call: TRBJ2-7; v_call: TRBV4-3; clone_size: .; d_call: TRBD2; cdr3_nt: TGCGCCAGCAGCCACAGTCGACTAGCGGGAGGGGACGAGCAGTACTTC; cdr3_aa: CASSHSRLAGGDEQYF
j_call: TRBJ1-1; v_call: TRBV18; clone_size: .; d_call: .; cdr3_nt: TGTGCCAGCTCACAGACCCAGAACACTGAAGCTTTCTTT; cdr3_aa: CASSQTQNTEAFF
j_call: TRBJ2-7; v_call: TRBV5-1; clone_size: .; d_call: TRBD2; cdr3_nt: TGCGCCAGCAGCTTGGCCATAACTAGCGGGACGGCCTACGAGCAGTACTTC; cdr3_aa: CASSLAITSGTAYEQYF
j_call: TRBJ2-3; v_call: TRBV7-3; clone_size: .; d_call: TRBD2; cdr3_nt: TGTGCCAGCAGCGGGGGACTAGCGGGTGCTACAGATACGCAGTATTTT; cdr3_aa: CASSGGLAGATDTQYF
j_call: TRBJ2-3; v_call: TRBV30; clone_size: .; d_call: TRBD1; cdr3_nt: TGTGCCTGGAGCATCAAGGGGGCGAGACTGGATACGCAGTATTTT; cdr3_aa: CAWSIKGARLDTQYF
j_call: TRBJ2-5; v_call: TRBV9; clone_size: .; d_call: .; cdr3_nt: TGTGCCAGCAGCGTGGGGCCGGGGGAGACCCAGTACTTC; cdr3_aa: CASSVGPGETQYF
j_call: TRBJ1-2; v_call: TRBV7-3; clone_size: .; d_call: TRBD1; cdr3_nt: TGTGCCAGCAGCCCTGACAGGGGGACTTACTATGGCTACACCTTC; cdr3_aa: CASSPDRGTYYGYTF
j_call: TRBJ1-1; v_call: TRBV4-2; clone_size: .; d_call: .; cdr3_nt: TGTGCCAGCAGCCTCACAGAGAACACTGAAGCTTTCTTT; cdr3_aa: CASSLTENTEAFF
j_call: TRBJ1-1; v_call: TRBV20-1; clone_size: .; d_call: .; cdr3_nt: TGCAGTGGGGGGCGCCGGACTGAAGCTTTCTTT; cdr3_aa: CSGGRRTEAFF
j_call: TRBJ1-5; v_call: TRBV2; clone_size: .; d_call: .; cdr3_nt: TGTGCCAGCAGTGTACAGGCTTTTAGCAATCAGCCCCAGCATTTT; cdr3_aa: CASSVQAFSNQPQHF
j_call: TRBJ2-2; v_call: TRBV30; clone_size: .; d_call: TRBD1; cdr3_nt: TGTGCCTGGGGCGGGACAGGGAGGACCGGGGAGCTGTTTTTT; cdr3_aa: CAWGGTGRTGELFF
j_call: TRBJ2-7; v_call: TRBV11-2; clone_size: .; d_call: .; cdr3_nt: TGTGCCAGCAGCTTGGGCAGTCCGGTGCAGTACTTC; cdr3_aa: CASSLGSPVQYF
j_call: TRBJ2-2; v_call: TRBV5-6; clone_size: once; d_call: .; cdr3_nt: TGTGCCAGCAGCTTGCTAGGGTCAAACACCGGGGAGCTGTTTTTT; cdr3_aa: CASSLLGSNTGELFF
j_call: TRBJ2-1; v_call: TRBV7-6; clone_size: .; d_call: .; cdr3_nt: TGTGCCAGCAGCTGGGCATCTAGCGCCTCCTCCTACAATGAGCAGTTCTTC; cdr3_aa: CASSWASSASSYNEQFF
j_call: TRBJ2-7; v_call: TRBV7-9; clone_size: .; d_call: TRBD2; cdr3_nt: TGTGCCAGCAGCCCCAGGGGTAGCGGGAACCCCTACGAGCAGTACTTC; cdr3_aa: CASSPRGSGNPYEQYF